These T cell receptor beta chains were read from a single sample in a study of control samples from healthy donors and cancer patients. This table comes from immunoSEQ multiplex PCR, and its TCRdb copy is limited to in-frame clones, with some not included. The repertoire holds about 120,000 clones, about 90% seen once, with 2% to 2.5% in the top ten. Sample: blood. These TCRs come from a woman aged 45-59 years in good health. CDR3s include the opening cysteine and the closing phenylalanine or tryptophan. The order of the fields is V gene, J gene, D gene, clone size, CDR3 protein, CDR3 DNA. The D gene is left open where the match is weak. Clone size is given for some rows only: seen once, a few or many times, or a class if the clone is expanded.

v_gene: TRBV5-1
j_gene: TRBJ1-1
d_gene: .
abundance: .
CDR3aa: CASSLATVNTEAFF
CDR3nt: TGCGCCAGCAGCTTGGCCACAGTGAACACTGAAGCTTTCTTT

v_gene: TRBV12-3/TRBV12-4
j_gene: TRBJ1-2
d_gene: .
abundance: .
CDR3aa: CASSPEVHTF
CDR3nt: TGTGCCAGCAGCCCGGAGGTTCATACCTTC

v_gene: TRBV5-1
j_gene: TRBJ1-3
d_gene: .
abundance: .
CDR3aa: CASSLEMLGTFSGNTIYF
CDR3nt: TGCGCCAGCAGCTTGGAAATGCTGGGGACCTTCTCTGGAAACACCATATATTTT

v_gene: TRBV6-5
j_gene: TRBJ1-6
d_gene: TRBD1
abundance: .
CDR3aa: CASRGQGANSPLHF
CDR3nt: TGTGCCAGCAGGGGACAGGGGGCTAATTCACCCCTCCACTTT

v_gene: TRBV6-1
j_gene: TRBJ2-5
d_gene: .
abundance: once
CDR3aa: CASSTRPRGETQYF
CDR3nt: TGTGCCAGCAGTACTCGCCCCCGAGGTGAGACCCAGTACTTC

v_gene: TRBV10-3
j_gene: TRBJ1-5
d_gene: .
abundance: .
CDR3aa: CAIRGDSNQPQHF
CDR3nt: TGTGCCATCAGGGGTGACAGCAATCAGCCCCAGCATTTT

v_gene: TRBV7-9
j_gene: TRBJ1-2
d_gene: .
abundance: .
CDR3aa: CASSLGGRGRDYGYTF
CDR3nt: TGTGCCAGCAGCTTAGGAGGGAGGGGAAGGGACTATGGCTACACCTTC

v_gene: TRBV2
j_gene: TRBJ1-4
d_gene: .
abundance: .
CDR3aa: CASSEGRRVEKLFF
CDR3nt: TGTGCCAGCAGTGAAGGCAGGCGGGTTGAAAAACTGTTTTTT

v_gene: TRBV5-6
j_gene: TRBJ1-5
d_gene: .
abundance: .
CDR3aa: CASSLGSNQPQHF
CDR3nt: TGTGCCAGCAGCTTAGGTAGCAATCAGCCCCAGCATTTT

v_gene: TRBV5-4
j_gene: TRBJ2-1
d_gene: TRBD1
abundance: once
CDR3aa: CASSHDRGTYNEQFF
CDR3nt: TGTGCCAGCAGTCACGACAGGGGTACCTACAATGAGCAGTTCTTC

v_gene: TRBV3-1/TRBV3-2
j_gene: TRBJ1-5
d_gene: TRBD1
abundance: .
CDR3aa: CASSQGDREVQPQHF
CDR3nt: TGTGCCAGCAGCCAAGGGGACAGGGAGGTTCAGCCCCAGCATTTT

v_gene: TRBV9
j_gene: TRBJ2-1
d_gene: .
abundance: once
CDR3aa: CASSVDGGAYNEQFF
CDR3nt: TGTGCCAGCAGCGTAGACGGCGGGGCCTACAATGAGCAGTTCTTC

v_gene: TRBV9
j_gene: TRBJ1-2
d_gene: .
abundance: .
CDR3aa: CASSLSTGNYGYTF
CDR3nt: TGTGCCAGCAGCCTTTCGACAGGCAACTATGGCTACACCTTC

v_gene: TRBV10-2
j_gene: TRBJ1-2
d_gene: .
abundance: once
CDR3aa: CASSDVRNYGYTF
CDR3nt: TGCGCCAGCAGTGATGTGAGAAACTATGGCTACACCTTC

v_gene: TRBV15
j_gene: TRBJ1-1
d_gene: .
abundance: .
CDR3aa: CATSREGLEAFF
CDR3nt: TGTGCCACCAGCAGAGAGGGGTTGGAAGCTTTCTTT

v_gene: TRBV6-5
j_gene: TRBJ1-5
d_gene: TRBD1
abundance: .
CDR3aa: CASRVTGVLNQPQHF
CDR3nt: TGTGCCAGCAGGGTCACAGGGGTCCTCAATCAGCCCCAGCATTTT

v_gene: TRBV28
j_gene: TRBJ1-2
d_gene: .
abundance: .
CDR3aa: CASSSQFGLGYGYTF
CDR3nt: TGTGCCAGCAGTTCGCAGTTCGGGCTGGGGTATGGCTACACCTTC

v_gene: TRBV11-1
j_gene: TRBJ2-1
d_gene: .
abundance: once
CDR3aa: CACGSNNEQFF
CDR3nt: TGTGCCTGTGGAAGCAACAATGAGCAGTTCTTC

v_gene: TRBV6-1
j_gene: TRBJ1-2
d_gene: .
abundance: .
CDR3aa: CASSEYRGQNYGYTF
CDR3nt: TGTGCCAGCAGTGAATACCGCGGACAGAACTATGGCTACACCTTC

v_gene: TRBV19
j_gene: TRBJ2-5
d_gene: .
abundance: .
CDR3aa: CASSIAGPLQETQYF
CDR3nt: TGTGCCAGTAGTATAGCCGGCCCACTTCAAGAGACCCAGTACTTC

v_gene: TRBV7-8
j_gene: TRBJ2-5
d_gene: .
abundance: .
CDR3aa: CASSLFSQETQYF
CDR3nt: TGTGCCAGCAGCTTATTTTCTCAAGAGACCCAGTACTTC

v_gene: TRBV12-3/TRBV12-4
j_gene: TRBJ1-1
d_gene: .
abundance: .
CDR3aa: CASSLLQNTEAFF
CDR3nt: TGTGCCAGCAGTTTACTCCAGAACACTGAAGCTTTCTTT

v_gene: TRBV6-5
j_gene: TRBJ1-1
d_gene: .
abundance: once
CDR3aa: CASSPYGGAAFF
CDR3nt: TGTGCCAGCAGTCCTTATGGGGGTGCAGCTTTCTTT

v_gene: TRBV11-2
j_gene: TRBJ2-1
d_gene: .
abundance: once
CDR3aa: CASSSLYNEQFF
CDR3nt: TGTGCCAGCAGCTCCCTCTACAATGAGCAGTTCTTC

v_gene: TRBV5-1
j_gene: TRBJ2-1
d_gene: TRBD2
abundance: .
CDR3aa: CASSDGGAAEQFF
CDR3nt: TGCGCCAGCAGCGACGGGGGGGCCGCTGAGCAGTTCTTC

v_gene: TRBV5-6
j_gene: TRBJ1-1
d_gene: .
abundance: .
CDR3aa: CASSIGDTEAFF
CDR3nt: TGTGCCAGCTCAATCGGGGACACTGAAGCTTTCTTT

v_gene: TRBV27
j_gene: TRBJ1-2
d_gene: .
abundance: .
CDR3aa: CASSADGRSGGYTF
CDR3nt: TGTGCCAGCAGTGCCGATGGACGCTCCGGCGGCTACACCTTC

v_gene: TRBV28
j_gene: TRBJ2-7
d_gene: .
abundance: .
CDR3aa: CASTPHRLEAYEQYF
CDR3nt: TGTGCCAGCACCCCACACAGGCTCGAAGCCTACGAGCAGTACTTC